The rows below give T cell receptor beta chains drawn from one sample of a study of blood T cell repertoires in COVID-19. Method: immunoSEQ multiplex PCR; TCRdb's copy keeps in-frame clones and lacks some. The data show 300,000 to 450,000 clones, with more than 85% seen just once and approximately 1% held by the top ten. Sequenced input: PBMCs or T cells enriched from blood (not recorded which). The receptors were sampled from a woman under 40 who had recovered from COVID-19. The CDR3 runs from the conserved cysteine through the conserved F or W. Fields, in order: CDR3 length, J gene, V gene, D gene, clone size, CDR3 protein, CDR3 DNA. D genes are given only for firm matches. The size of a clone is reported for some rows only, either as once, few or many, or as a class for expanded clones.

cdr3_length: 14; j_call: TRBJ2-2; v_call: TRBV7-2; d_call: TRBD2; clone_size: -; cdr3_aa: CASRPGGRTGELFF; cdr3_nt: TGTGCCAGCAGGCCGGGGGGGCGGACCGGGGAGCTGTTTTTT
cdr3_length: 13; j_call: TRBJ2-7; v_call: TRBV7-9; d_call: -; clone_size: -; cdr3_aa: CASRPADSYEQYF; cdr3_nt: TGTGCCAGCAGACCAGCGGACAGCTACGAGCAGTACTTC
cdr3_length: 14; j_call: TRBJ1-1; v_call: TRBV5-1; d_call: -; clone_size: -; cdr3_aa: CASSPRTANTEAFF; cdr3_nt: TGCGCCAGCAGCCCCCGGACAGCGAACACTGAAGCTTTCTTT
cdr3_length: 15; j_call: TRBJ1-5; v_call: TRBV2; d_call: -; clone_size: -; cdr3_aa: CASSGGTISNQPQHF; cdr3_nt: TGTGCCAGCAGTGGGGGGACAATTAGCAATCAGCCCCAGCATTTT
cdr3_length: 13; j_call: TRBJ1-4; v_call: TRBV6-5; d_call: -; clone_size: -; cdr3_aa: CASSTGGNEKLFF; cdr3_nt: TGTGCCAGCAGTACGGGAGGAAATGAAAAACTGTTTTTT
cdr3_length: 16; j_call: TRBJ2-1; v_call: TRBV9; d_call: TRBD2; clone_size: many; cdr3_aa: CASSLIAGKGYNEQFF; cdr3_nt: TGTGCCAGCAGCTTAATAGCGGGGAAAGGCTACAATGAGCAGTTCTTC
cdr3_length: 13; j_call: TRBJ2-5; v_call: TRBV10-3; d_call: -; clone_size: -; cdr3_aa: CAISVGLGETQYF; cdr3_nt: TGTGCCATCAGTGTTGGACTGGGGGAGACCCAGTACTTC
cdr3_length: 15; j_call: TRBJ1-3; v_call: TRBV9; d_call: -; clone_size: -; cdr3_aa: CASSPYSSSGNTIYF; cdr3_nt: TGTGCCAGCAGCCCCTACAGCAGCTCTGGAAACACCATATATTTT
cdr3_length: 14; j_call: TRBJ1-2; v_call: TRBV29-1; d_call: -; clone_size: -; cdr3_aa: CSGRENRVFYGYTF; cdr3_nt: TGCAGCGGTAGAGAAAACAGGGTTTTCTATGGCTACACCTTC
cdr3_length: 18; j_call: TRBJ2-1; v_call: TRBV15; d_call: TRBD2; clone_size: -; cdr3_aa: CATSRAKKLGGTYNEQFF; cdr3_nt: TGTGCCACCAGCAGAGCCAAGAAATTGGGGGGGACCTACAATGAGCAGTTCTTC
cdr3_length: 15; j_call: TRBJ2-7; v_call: TRBV5-1; d_call: TRBD1; clone_size: few; cdr3_aa: CASSLEGTGSYEQYF; cdr3_nt: TGCGCCAGCAGCTTGGAGGGGACAGGCTCCTACGAGCAGTACTTC
cdr3_length: 15; j_call: TRBJ2-7; v_call: TRBV19; d_call: TRBD1; clone_size: -; cdr3_aa: CASSFLGQGDNEQYF; cdr3_nt: TGTGCCAGTAGTTTCTTGGGACAGGGGGACAACGAGCAGTACTTC
cdr3_length: 14; j_call: TRBJ1-2; v_call: TRBV18; d_call: -; clone_size: -; cdr3_aa: CASSKSRETHGYTF; cdr3_nt: TGTGCCAGCTCAAAGAGCAGGGAAACTCATGGCTACACCTTC
cdr3_length: 15; j_call: TRBJ2-5; v_call: TRBV15; d_call: -; clone_size: -; cdr3_aa: CATSRDRGPEETQYF; cdr3_nt: TGTGCCACCAGCAGAGATAGGGGCCCGGAAGAGACCCAGTACTTC
cdr3_length: 17; j_call: TRBJ1-2; v_call: TRBV4-1; d_call: TRBD1; clone_size: -; cdr3_aa: CASSLLPGQLTNYGYTF; cdr3_nt: TGCGCCAGCAGCCTGCTACCGGGACAGCTAACTAACTATGGCTACACCTTC
cdr3_length: 16; j_call: TRBJ2-5; v_call: TRBV9; d_call: TRBD2; clone_size: -; cdr3_aa: CASSVESWGLRETQYF; cdr3_nt: TGTGCCAGCAGCGTAGAATCTTGGGGACTAAGAGAGACCCAGTACTTC
cdr3_length: 14; j_call: TRBJ2-1; v_call: TRBV30; d_call: -; clone_size: -; cdr3_aa: CAWTPGTFGNEQFF; cdr3_nt: TGTGCCTGGACCCCCGGGACATTTGGCAATGAGCAGTTCTTC
cdr3_length: 18; j_call: TRBJ2-7; v_call: TRBV3-1/TRBV3-2; d_call: TRBD2; clone_size: -; cdr3_aa: CASSQELSGGVGPVEQYF; cdr3_nt: TGTGCCAGCAGCCAAGAACTGTCGGGGGGAGTTGGGCCAGTCGAGCAGTACTTC
cdr3_length: 19; j_call: TRBJ2-3; v_call: TRBV7-9; d_call: TRBD1; clone_size: -; cdr3_aa: CASSRTGIGADRVGDTQYF; cdr3_nt: TGTGCCAGCAGCCGGACCGGTATCGGCGCCGACAGGGTTGGAGATACGCAGTATTTT
cdr3_length: 16; j_call: TRBJ2-7; v_call: TRBV29-1; d_call: TRBD2; clone_size: -; cdr3_aa: CSVEGTSGGGGYEQYF; cdr3_nt: TGCAGCGTTGAGGGGACTAGCGGGGGAGGTGGGTACGAGCAGTACTTC
cdr3_length: 16; j_call: TRBJ2-3; v_call: TRBV14; d_call: -; clone_size: -; cdr3_aa: CASSQDYRVETDTQYF; cdr3_nt: TGTGCCAGCAGCCAAGATTATCGGGTGGAGACAGATACGCAGTATTTT
cdr3_length: 14; j_call: TRBJ2-1; v_call: TRBV5-1; d_call: -; clone_size: -; cdr3_aa: CASSLGGERNEQFF; cdr3_nt: TGCGCCAGCAGCTTGGGCGGGGAAAGGAATGAGCAGTTCTTC
cdr3_length: 14; j_call: TRBJ1-2; v_call: TRBV7-9; d_call: -; clone_size: -; cdr3_aa: CASSPDTVNYGYTF; cdr3_nt: TGTGCCAGCAGCCCCGACACCGTTAACTATGGCTACACCTTC
cdr3_length: 15; j_call: TRBJ1-2; v_call: TRBV28; d_call: TRBD1; clone_size: -; cdr3_aa: CASSRNTGANYGYTF; cdr3_nt: TGTGCCAGCAGCCGGAATACAGGGGCCAACTATGGCTACACCTTC
cdr3_length: 11; j_call: TRBJ1-2; v_call: TRBV28; d_call: -; clone_size: -; cdr3_aa: CASSFNIGYTF; cdr3_nt: TGTGCCAGCAGTTTTAACATCGGCTACACCTTC
cdr3_length: 15; j_call: TRBJ2-1; v_call: TRBV5-1; d_call: TRBD2; clone_size: -; cdr3_aa: CASSLRTSGGNEQFF; cdr3_nt: TGCGCCAGCAGCTTACGGACTAGCGGGGGCAATGAGCAGTTCTTC
cdr3_length: 15; j_call: TRBJ2-1; v_call: TRBV19; d_call: TRBD2; clone_size: -; cdr3_aa: CASSRGLAGGDEQFF; cdr3_nt: TGTGCCAGTAGTAGGGGACTAGCGGGGGGGGATGAGCAGTTCTTC
cdr3_length: 13; j_call: TRBJ2-1; v_call: TRBV7-9; d_call: TRBD1; clone_size: -; cdr3_aa: CASSPAGGYEQFF; cdr3_nt: TGTGCCAGCAGCCCCGCAGGGGGCTATGAGCAGTTCTTC
cdr3_length: 13; j_call: TRBJ2-7; v_call: TRBV5-1; d_call: -; clone_size: -; cdr3_aa: CASSFQTPYEQYF; cdr3_nt: TGCGCCAGCAGCTTCCAGACTCCCTACGAGCAGTACTTC
cdr3_length: 12; j_call: TRBJ2-5; v_call: TRBV6-5; d_call: -; clone_size: -; cdr3_aa: CASTHPGETQYF; cdr3_nt: TGTGCCAGCACCCACCCGGGGGAGACCCAGTACTTC
cdr3_length: 13; j_call: TRBJ1-1; v_call: TRBV11-2; d_call: TRBD1; clone_size: -; cdr3_aa: CASSPRQGNEAFF; cdr3_nt: TGTGCCAGCAGCCCTCGACAGGGTAACGAAGCTTTCTTT
cdr3_length: 13; j_call: TRBJ2-7; v_call: TRBV28; d_call: -; clone_size: -; cdr3_aa: CASSLPGEYEQYF; cdr3_nt: TGTGCCAGCAGTTTACCAGGGGAGTACGAGCAGTACTTC
cdr3_length: 13; j_call: TRBJ2-1; v_call: TRBV4-1; d_call: -; clone_size: -; cdr3_aa: CASSREQYNEQFF; cdr3_nt: TGCGCCAGCAGCCGAGAACAGTACAATGAGCAGTTCTTC
cdr3_length: 15; j_call: TRBJ1-2; v_call: TRBV19; d_call: -; clone_size: -; cdr3_aa: CASSILGPRDYGYTF; cdr3_nt: TGTGCCAGTAGTATCCTCGGCCCCAGGGACTATGGCTACACCTTC
cdr3_length: 14; j_call: TRBJ1-2; v_call: TRBV13; d_call: TRBD1; clone_size: -; cdr3_aa: CASSVGTGVDGYTF; cdr3_nt: TGTGCCAGCAGCGTTGGGACAGGGGTTGATGGCTACACCTTC
cdr3_length: 15; j_call: TRBJ1-3; v_call: TRBV5-5; d_call: -; clone_size: once; cdr3_aa: CASSAGRSSGNTIYF; cdr3_nt: TGTGCCAGCAGTGCAGGGAGGAGCTCTGGAAACACCATATATTTT
cdr3_length: 16; j_call: TRBJ2-3; v_call: TRBV5-1; d_call: -; clone_size: -; cdr3_aa: CASSLVPSWGSYTQYF; cdr3_nt: TGCGCCAGCAGCTTGGTGCCTAGCTGGGGTTCGTATACGCAGTATTTT
cdr3_length: 13; j_call: TRBJ1-2; v_call: TRBV12-3/TRBV12-4; d_call: -; clone_size: few; cdr3_aa: CASSYRANYGYTF; cdr3_nt: TGTGCCAGCAGCTACAGGGCTAACTATGGCTACACCTTC
cdr3_length: 14; j_call: TRBJ2-1; v_call: TRBV15; d_call: TRBD1; clone_size: -; cdr3_aa: CATSRSFDTGVRFF; cdr3_nt: TGTGCCACCAGCAGGAGCTTCGACACAGGGGTTAGGTTCTTC
cdr3_length: 14; j_call: TRBJ2-7; v_call: TRBV27; d_call: -; clone_size: -; cdr3_aa: CASSFGGATYEQYF; cdr3_nt: TGTGCCAGCAGTTTTGGGGGGGCCACCTACGAGCAGTACTTC
cdr3_length: 15; j_call: TRBJ1-3; v_call: TRBV7-2; d_call: TRBD1; clone_size: -; cdr3_aa: CASSLTTGTGNTIYF; cdr3_nt: TGTGCCAGCAGCTTAACGACAGGGACTGGAAACACCATATATTTT
cdr3_length: 16; j_call: TRBJ2-3; v_call: TRBV28; d_call: TRBD2; clone_size: -; cdr3_aa: CASSPTSGDVVDTQYF; cdr3_nt: TGTGCCAGCAGTCCTACTAGCGGGGACGTAGTAGATACGCAGTATTTT
cdr3_length: 17; j_call: TRBJ2-7; v_call: TRBV28; d_call: TRBD2; clone_size: -; cdr3_aa: CASAKVAFSGGPYEQYF; cdr3_nt: TGTGCCAGCGCCAAAGTGGCGTTTAGCGGGGGGCCCTACGAGCAGTACTTC
cdr3_length: 13; j_call: TRBJ2-1; v_call: TRBV5-1; d_call: TRBD1; clone_size: once; cdr3_aa: CASSGTGVREQFF; cdr3_nt: TGCGCCAGCAGCGGGACAGGGGTACGTGAGCAGTTCTTC
cdr3_length: 12; j_call: TRBJ1-2; v_call: TRBV6-5; d_call: TRBD1; clone_size: once; cdr3_aa: CASRGTDYGYTF; cdr3_nt: TGTGCCAGCAGGGGGACAGACTATGGCTACACCTTC
cdr3_length: 14; j_call: TRBJ2-1; v_call: TRBV5-1; d_call: TRBD1; clone_size: -; cdr3_aa: CASMYGTDYNEQFF; cdr3_nt: TGCGCCAGCATGTACGGGACAGACTACAATGAGCAGTTCTTC
cdr3_length: 17; j_call: TRBJ2-2; v_call: TRBV4-1; d_call: TRBD2; clone_size: -; cdr3_aa: CASSLGTSGGIAGELFF; cdr3_nt: TGCGCCAGCAGCCTCGGGACTAGCGGGGGTATTGCCGGGGAGCTGTTTTTT
cdr3_length: 14; j_call: TRBJ2-1; v_call: TRBV9; d_call: -; clone_size: -; cdr3_aa: CASSSLGGADEQFF; cdr3_nt: TGTGCCAGCAGCTCCTTAGGGGGGGCCGATGAGCAGTTCTTC